These T cell receptor beta chains were read from a single sample in a study of blood T cell repertoires in COVID-19. Method: immunoSEQ multiplex PCR; TCRdb's copy keeps in-frame clones and lacks some. This sample has some 87,000 clones, with around 92% found just once. The sequenced material came from peripheral blood. The receptor set was obtained from a woman aged 60-75 years with active COVID-19. The CDR3 runs from the conserved cysteine through the conserved F or W.

TRBJ1-4 | TRBV5-6 | CASSLDRDPNEKLFF
TRBJ1-1 | TRBV30 | CAWSDRLSEAFF
TRBJ2-7 | TRBV13 | CASSPTLRQGAPYEQYF
TRBJ1-2 | TRBV6-6 | CATRAGSFGYTF
TRBJ1-2 | TRBV7-3 | CASSYRQYGYTF
TRBJ2-4 | TRBV28 | CASRGGGAGNIQYF
TRBJ2-1 | TRBV3-1/TRBV3-2 | CGRWVPPYNEQFF
TRBJ2-3 | TRBV7-2 | CASSLSGGRGTDTQYF
TRBJ1-1 | TRBV6-8 | CASSSGQGMNTEAFF
TRBJ2-2 | TRBV2 | CASSVWGTGDSGELFF
TRBJ1-1 | TRBV18 | CASSPAGGGTEAFF
TRBJ1-4 | TRBV5-1 | CASSFLTGEEKLFF
TRBJ2-7 | TRBV12-3/TRBV12-4 | CASSRQYEQYF
TRBJ2-4 | TRBV7-9 | CASSPGYRSRGDIQYF
TRBJ1-6 | TRBV6-1 | CASSAGTGGYNSPLHF
TRBJ2-1 | TRBV20-1 | CSASDYLRGLANEQFF
TRBJ1-1 | TRBV12-3/TRBV12-4 | CASSLTGTEAFF
TRBJ1-2 | TRBV6-6 | CASKIRTEGYTF
TRBJ2-7 | TRBV28 | CASSSVRDRVYEQYF
TRBJ1-2 | TRBV12-3/TRBV12-4 | CASSQQGAYGYTF
TRBJ2-7 | TRBV19 | CASSIEGQGPYEQYF
TRBJ2-4 | TRBV19 | CASSIDLAGASVDIQYF
TRBJ2-1 | TRBV12-3/TRBV12-4 | CASSLSGYNEQFF
TRBJ2-1 | TRBV28 | CASRPGGVAGNEQFF
TRBJ1-4 | TRBV5-3 | CARSGNRDDEKLFF
TRBJ2-7 | TRBV6-5 | CASRPDRGPYEQYF
TRBJ2-3 | TRBV2 | CASRQGAGDTQYF